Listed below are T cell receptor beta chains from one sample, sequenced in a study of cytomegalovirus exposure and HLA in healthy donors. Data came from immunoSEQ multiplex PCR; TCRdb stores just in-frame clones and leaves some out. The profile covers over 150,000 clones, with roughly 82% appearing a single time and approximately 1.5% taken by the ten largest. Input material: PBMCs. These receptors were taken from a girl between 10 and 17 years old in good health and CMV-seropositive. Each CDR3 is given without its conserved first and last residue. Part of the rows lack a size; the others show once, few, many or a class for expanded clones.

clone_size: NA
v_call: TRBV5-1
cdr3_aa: ASSLSGGYNEQF

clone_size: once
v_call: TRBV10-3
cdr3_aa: AISGSQREQY

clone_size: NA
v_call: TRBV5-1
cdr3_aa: ASRRGSLNTGELF

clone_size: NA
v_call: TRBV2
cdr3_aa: ASSEGVEVAQPQH

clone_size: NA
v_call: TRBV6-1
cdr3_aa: ASSVGRGTEAF

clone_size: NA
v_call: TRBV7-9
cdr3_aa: ASSLTRDEQF

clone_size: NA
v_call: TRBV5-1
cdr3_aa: ASSPGQATDTQY

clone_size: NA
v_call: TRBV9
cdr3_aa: ASNESPLSYNEQF

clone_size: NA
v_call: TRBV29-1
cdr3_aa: SVVGGSTPADEQF

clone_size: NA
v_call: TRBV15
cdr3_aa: ATSREMGQGYGYT

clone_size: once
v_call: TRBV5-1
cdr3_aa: ASSLSGSPQETQY

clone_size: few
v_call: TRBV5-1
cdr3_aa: ASSLGQGSSGNTIY

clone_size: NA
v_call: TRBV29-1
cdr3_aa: SVEPGRGYT

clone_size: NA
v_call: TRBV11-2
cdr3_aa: ASSFEGLAGGKEQF

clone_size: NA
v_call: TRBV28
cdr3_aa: ASRIAGGYEQY

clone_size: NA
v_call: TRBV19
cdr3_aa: ASSRGPRRGLDFAPGELF

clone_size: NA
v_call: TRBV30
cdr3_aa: AWSWEGGRDTQY

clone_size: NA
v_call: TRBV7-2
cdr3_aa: ASSSQTSGVDTQY

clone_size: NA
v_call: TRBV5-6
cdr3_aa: ASSLVVQGGEKLF

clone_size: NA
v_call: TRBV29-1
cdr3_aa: SVGLGTEEETQY

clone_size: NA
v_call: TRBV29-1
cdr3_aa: SVGRGGGMNTEAF

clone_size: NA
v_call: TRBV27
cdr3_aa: ASSFVGQSLMNGYT

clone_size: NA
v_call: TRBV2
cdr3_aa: ASSEVGFYEETQY

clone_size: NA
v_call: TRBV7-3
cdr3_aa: ASSPGANVLT

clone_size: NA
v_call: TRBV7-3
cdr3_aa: ASSPGYTGELF

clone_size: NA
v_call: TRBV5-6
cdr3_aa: ASSETSGMVYEQY

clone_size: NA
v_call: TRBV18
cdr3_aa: ASSPLQGHTEAF

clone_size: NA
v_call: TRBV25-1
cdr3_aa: ASSGGTSGARGNYEQY

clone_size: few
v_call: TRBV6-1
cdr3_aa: ASSVSPSEQETQY

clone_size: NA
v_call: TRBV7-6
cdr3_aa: ASSLAIGLAAQETQY

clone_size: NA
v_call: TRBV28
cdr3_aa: ASKGRGPVWNQPQH

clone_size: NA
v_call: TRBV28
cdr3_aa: ATAIWDREDIQY

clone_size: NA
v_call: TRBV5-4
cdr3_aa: ASSLSSGLAKNIQY

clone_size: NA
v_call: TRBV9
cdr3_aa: ASSVGLRNQPQH

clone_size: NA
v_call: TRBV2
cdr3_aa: ASSERLAVSYEQY

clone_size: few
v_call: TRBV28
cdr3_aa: ASSFGDSYEQY

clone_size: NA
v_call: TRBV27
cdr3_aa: ASTWGGLTDTQY

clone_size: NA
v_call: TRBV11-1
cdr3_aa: ASSWRAGGSYNEQF

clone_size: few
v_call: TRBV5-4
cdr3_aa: ASSLLIMEGGPTEAF

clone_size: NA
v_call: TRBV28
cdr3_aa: ASSLAGQSQETQY

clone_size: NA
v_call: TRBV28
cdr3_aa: ASSFGLAGGGDEQF

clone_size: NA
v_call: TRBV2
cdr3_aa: ASSRQGETQY

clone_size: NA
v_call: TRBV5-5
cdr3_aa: ASSLVAGVNNEQF

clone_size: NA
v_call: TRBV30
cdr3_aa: AWSALQGYGYGYT

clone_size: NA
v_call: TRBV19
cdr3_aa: ASSIQGWDTEAF

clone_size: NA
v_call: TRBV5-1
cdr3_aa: ASSWGQETYEQY

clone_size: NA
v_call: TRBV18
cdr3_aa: ASSPPRRPNTEAF

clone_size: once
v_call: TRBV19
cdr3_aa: ASSRDRVSEQY